The 13 T cell receptor beta chains listed next were all sequenced from one sample in a study of human T cells and chemical hapten exposure. A single record per CDR3 protein comes from TCRdb applying MiXCR to the RACE reads. This sample has around 99,000 distinct CDR3 sequences, with about a tenth found just once. Time point indicated: patch test 2, 6 weeks after DPC sensitization. Treatment of the sample: therapeutic diphenylcyclopropenone sensitization with weekly scalp DPC. The material was whole blood, obtained in connection with sensitization to the hapten diphenylcyclopropenone (DPC). Source of these receptors: a woman in her thirties or forties with alopecia areata. Some clones in this sample may be carry-over from other donors' samples.

In its sample, this clonotype was seen many times. V and J are TRBV6-2 or TRBV6-3 and TRBJ2-5, with D perhaps matching TRBD1 or TRBD2 (5 bases each). Germline CDR1 and CDR2: MNHEY and SVGEGT. The V end lost 4 bases, the J end lost 4 bases, and 10 bases lay between the germline ends. The CDR3 contains 13 residues. CDR3: CASSFAGRETQYF. In nucleotides, the CDR3 is TGTGCCAGCAGTTTTGCAGGGAGAGAGACCCAGTACTTC.

The chain has TRBV2 and TRBJ1-5; D uncertain. Trimming shortened V by 3 bases and J by 1 base, and 10 bases separated the two germline ends. Per the germline V gene, CDR1 is SNHLY and CDR2 is FYNNEI. The CDR3 length is 15 residues. In nucleotides, the CDR3 is TGTGCCAGCAGTGAGGGCCACACAAGCAATCAGCCCCAGCATTTT. Its protein product is CASSEGHTSNQPQHF.

The sample holds a few counts of this clonotype. The V gene is TRBV19, the J gene TRBJ2-7; D is unresolved. Germline CDR1 and CDR2: LNHDA and SQIVND (reference sequence). The CDR3 consists of 15 residues. Trimming took 3 bases from V and 0 from J, leaving 12 bases between them. CDR3 sequence: CASSISPRISYEQYF. CDR3 sequence (DNA): TGTGCCAGTAGTATTTCCCCCAGGATCTCCTACGAGCAGTACTTC.

This chain uses TRBV6-2 or TRBV6-3 with TRBJ2-7; tentatively, D is TRBD2 (6 bases). The CDR3 extends over 15 amino acids. Germline CDR1 is MNHEY and CDR2 is SVGEGT. V lost 5 bases to trimming and J lost 2 bases, with 16 bases between them. This CDR3 reads CASSPGLQTTYEQYF. Here the CDR3 DNA reads TGTGCCAGCAGTCCCGGACTACAGACCACCTACGAGCAGTACTTC.

This clonotype was seen repeatedly, ten times or more. The genes are TRBV6-1 and TRBJ1-2, with 7 bases lining up with TRBD1. Per germline, CDR1 MNHNS and CDR2 SASEGT. CDR3 length: 13 residues. V shed 8 bases and J 4 bases; nucleotides not matched to a gene: 7. CDR3 region: CASSRDSRYGYTF. CDR3 sequence (DNA): TGTGCCAGCTCGAGGGACAGTCGCTATGGCTACACCTTC.

This clonotype turned up a few times. The J gene is TRBJ1-6, the V gene TRBV15; D remains ambiguous. CDR1 and CDR2 (germline): LNHNV, YYDKDF (reference sequence). The CDR3 spans 14 residues. V lost 0 bases and J 12 bases, leaving 12 bases between the germline ends. CDR3: CATSRDDSRGPLHF. CDR3 DNA sequence: TGTGCCACCAGCAGAGATGACTCACGGGGACCCCTCCACTTT.

This clonotype showed up just a few times. The gene calls are TRBV27 and TRBJ2-7, with 7 bases identical to TRBD2. Germline-derived CDR1 and CDR2 are MNHEY and SMNVEV (reference sequence). The ends lost 5 bases at V and 2 bases at J; junction bases unmatched: 9. The CDR3 runs 15 residues. The CDR3 loop reads CASSQRDYSTYEQYF. The CDR3 coding sequence is TGTGCCAGCAGTCAACGGGACTATTCTACCTACGAGCAGTACTTC.

This clonotype came up many times. CDR3 sequence reads: CASSQDFRVQETQYF. The CDR3, as DNA: TGCGCCAGCAGCCAAGATTTCAGGGTGCAAGAGACCCAGTACTTC. This chain uses TRBV4-3 with TRBJ2-5; D is perhaps TRBD1 (5 bases). Between the trimmed V and J ends, which lost 0 bases and 2 bases, there was a span of 10 bases. The CDR3 extends over 15 amino acids. Germline V gene data show CDR1 as LGHNA and CDR2 as YSLEER.

This clonotype came up a few times. This sequence joins TRBV9 and TRBJ2-7, with 12 bases lining up with TRBD2. CDR1 is SGDLS and CDR2 is YYNGEE in the germline V gene. CDR3 length equals 16 residues. V shed 4 bases and J 4 bases; nucleotides not matched to a gene: 9. CDR3 region: CASSPGTSGRLYEQYF. DNA for the CDR3: TGTGCCAGCAGCCCCGGGACTAGCGGGCGACTTTACGAGCAGTACTTC.

This clonotype appeared a few times. The genes are TRBV27 and TRBJ1-6, with unresolved D. CDR3 length: 13 residues. Trimming took 0 bases from V and 14 from J, leaving 11 bases between them. Germline V gene data show CDR1 as MNHEY and CDR2 as SMNVEV (reference sequence). CDR3 protein: CASSLSLRLALHF. CDR3 sequence (DNA): TGTGCCAGCAGTTTATCCCTCCGACTAGCCCTCCACTTT.

V gene TRBV6-2 or TRBV6-3 combines with J gene TRBJ2-3; 8 bases are shared with TRBD2. Germline values: CDR1 MNHEY, CDR2 SVGEGT. There are 17 residues in the CDR3. J lost 4 bases, V lost 3 bases, and 12 bases had no gene match. The CDR3 region has the DNA TGTGCCAGCAGTTATCCTCCTTCCGGGACTAGAGCAGATACGCAGTATTTT. Its translation is CASSYPPSGTRADTQYF.

In its sample, this clonotype was seen many times. This chain links TRBV6-6 with TRBJ1-2; D is undetermined. The CDR3 is made up of 12 amino acids. The germline V gene has CDR1 MNHNY and CDR2 SVGAGI (reference sequence). Trimming removed 9 bases at V and 6 bases at J, with 14 bases between. The CDR3: CASRVNEDGYTF. The CDR3 DNA reads TGTGCCAGTAGGGTGAATGAGGATGGCTACACCTTC.

The chain has TRBV19 and TRBJ2-2; TRBD2 agrees at 14 bases. The CDR3 has 17 amino acids. CDR1 and CDR2 from the germline V gene are LNHDA and SQIVND (reference sequence). V trimming: 5 bases; J trimming: 5 bases; junction bases outside the gene matches: 7. The CDR3 DNA sequence: TGTGCCAGTAGTGACCTCCGACTAGCGGGGGGGACCGGGGAGCTGTTTTTT. Translation: CASSDLRLAGGTGELFF.